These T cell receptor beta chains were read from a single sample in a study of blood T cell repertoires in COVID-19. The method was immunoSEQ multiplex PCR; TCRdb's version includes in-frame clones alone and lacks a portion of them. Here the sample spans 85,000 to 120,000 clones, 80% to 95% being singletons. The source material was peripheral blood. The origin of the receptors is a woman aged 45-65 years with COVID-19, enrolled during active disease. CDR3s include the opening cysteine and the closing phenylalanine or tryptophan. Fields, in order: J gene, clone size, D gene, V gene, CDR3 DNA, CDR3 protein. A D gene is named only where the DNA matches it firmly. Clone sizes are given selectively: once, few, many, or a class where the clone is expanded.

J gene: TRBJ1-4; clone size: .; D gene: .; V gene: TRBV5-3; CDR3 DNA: TGTGCCAGAACCCTTGCAACTAATGAAAAACTGTTTTTT; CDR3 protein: CARTLATNEKLFF
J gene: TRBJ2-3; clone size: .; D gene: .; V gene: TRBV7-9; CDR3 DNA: TGTGCCAGCAGCTTATTCGCTCAGGTGACAGATACGCAGTATTTT; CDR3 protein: CASSLFAQVTDTQYF
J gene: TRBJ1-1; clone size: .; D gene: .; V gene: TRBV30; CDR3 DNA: TGTGCCTGGACGCCAGGGGCAACTGAAGCTTTCTTT; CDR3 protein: CAWTPGATEAFF
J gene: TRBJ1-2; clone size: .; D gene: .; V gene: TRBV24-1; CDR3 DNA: TGTGCCACCAGTGGGGCAGGAGCTCCGGGGGGCTACACCTTC; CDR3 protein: CATSGAGAPGGYTF
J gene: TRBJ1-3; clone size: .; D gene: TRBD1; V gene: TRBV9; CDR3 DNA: TGTGCCAGCAGCGCCAATACAGGGGACACCATATATTTT; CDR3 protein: CASSANTGDTIYF
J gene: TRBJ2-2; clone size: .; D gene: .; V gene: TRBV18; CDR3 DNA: TGTGCCAGCTCACCCCCCGGCAGGGGCGGCACCGGGGAGCTGTTTTTT; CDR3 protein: CASSPPGRGGTGELFF
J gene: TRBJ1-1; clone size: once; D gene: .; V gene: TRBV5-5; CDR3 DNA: TGTGCCAGCAGCTTGTCTTGGGGCGGGAACACTGAAGCTTTCTTT; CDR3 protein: CASSLSWGGNTEAFF
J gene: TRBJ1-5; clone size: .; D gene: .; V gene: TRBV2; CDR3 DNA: TGTGCCAGCAGTGAAGGACAGGTCCGAACTTATAGCAATCAGCCCCAGCATTTT; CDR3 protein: CASSEGQVRTYSNQPQHF
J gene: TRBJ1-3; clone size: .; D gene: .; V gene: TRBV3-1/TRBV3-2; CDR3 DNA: TGTGCCAGCAGCCCGACAGGTAGAAACACCATATATTTT; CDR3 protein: CASSPTGRNTIYF
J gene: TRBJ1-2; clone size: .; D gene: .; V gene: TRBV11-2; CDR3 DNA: TGTGCCAGCAGCTTAGCGGGGGTCCAAGGAGGCTACACCTTC; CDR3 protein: CASSLAGVQGGYTF
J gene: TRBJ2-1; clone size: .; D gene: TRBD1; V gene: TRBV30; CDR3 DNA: TGTGCCTGGAGTAGGGGGACAGGGGTGGGCAATGAGCAGTTCTTC; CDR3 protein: CAWSRGTGVGNEQFF
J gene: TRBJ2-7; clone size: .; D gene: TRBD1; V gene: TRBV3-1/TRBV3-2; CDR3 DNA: TGTGCCAGCAGCCAAGACGGACAGGGGGCCCTCTACGAGCAGTACTTC; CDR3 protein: CASSQDGQGALYEQYF
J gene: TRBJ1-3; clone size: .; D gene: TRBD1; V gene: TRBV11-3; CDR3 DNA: TGTGCCAGCAGCCCGGGACAGCCGAGCTCTGGAAACACCATATATTTT; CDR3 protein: CASSPGQPSSGNTIYF
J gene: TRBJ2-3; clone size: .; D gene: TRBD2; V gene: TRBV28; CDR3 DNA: TGTGCCAGCCCGAGTAGCGGGGGGGTTTCCACAGATACGCAGTATTTT; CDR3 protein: CASPSSGGVSTDTQYF
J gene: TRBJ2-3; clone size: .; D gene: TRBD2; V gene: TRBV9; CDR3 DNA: TGTGCCAGCAGCGTAGCTACGAGCGGGGGCATCACAGATACGCAGTATTTT; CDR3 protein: CASSVATSGGITDTQYF
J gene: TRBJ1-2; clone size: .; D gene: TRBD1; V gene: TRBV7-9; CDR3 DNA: TGTGCCAGCAGCCCGGACAGGGTGAACTATGGCTACACCTTC; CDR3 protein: CASSPDRVNYGYTF
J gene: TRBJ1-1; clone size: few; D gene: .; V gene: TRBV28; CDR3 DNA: TGTGCCAGCAGTTTGAGCAGGCCTTACACTGAAGCTTTCTTT; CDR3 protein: CASSLSRPYTEAFF
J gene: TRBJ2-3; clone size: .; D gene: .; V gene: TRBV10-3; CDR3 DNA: TGTGCCATCAGTCTTCGTCGGGACACAGATACGCAGTATTTT; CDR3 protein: CAISLRRDTDTQYF
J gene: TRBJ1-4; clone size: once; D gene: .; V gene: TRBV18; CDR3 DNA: TGTGCCAGCTCACCAAGAGGGTCTAATGAAAAACTGTTTTTT; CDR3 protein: CASSPRGSNEKLFF
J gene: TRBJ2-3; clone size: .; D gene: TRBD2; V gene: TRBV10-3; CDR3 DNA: TGTGCCATCAGGGCTAGCGGTAGCACAGATACGCAGTATTTT; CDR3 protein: CAIRASGSTDTQYF
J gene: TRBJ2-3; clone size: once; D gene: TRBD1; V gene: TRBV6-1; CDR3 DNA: TGTGCCAGCAGTGAAAATGCCCCGGGACAGGGGATTGGTGATACGCAGTATTTT; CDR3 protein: CASSENAPGQGIGDTQYF
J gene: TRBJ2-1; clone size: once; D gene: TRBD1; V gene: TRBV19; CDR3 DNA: TGTGCCACTACGGCCGGGACAGGGTCCTACAATGAGCAGTTCTTC; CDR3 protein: CATTAGTGSYNEQFF
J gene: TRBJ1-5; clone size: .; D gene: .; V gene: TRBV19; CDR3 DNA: TGTGCCAGTAGTGCAGGGTTGAGCAATCAGCCCCAGCATTTT; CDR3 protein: CASSAGLSNQPQHF
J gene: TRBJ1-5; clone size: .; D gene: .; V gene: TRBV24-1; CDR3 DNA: TGTGCCACCAGTGACAGGGATGGAAGGCAGCCCCAGCATTTT; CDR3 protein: CATSDRDGRQPQHF
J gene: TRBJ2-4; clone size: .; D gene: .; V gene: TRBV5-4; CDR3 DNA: TGTGCCAGCAGCTTGGAATTAGGAGGACGGGACAAAAACATTCAGTACTTC; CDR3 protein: CASSLELGGRDKNIQYF
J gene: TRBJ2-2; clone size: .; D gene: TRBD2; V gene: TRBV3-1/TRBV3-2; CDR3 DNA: TGTGCCAGCAGCCCCCTACGGACTAGCGGGGGGGCCGGTCCCGGGGAGCTGTTTTTT; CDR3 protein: CASSPLRTSGGAGPGELFF
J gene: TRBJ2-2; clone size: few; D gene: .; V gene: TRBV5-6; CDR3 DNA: TGTGCCAGCAGCGAGGACGGGGAGCTGTTTTTT; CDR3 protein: CASSEDGELFF
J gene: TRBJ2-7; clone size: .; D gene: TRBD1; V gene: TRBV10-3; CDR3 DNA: TGTGCCATCGGGACAGGGAACTACGAGCAGTACTTC; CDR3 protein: CAIGTGNYEQYF
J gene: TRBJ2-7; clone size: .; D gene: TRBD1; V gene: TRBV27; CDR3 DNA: TGTGCCAGCAGCCTGACGCCGGGACAGGGGACCTACGAGCAGTACTTC; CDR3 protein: CASSLTPGQGTYEQYF
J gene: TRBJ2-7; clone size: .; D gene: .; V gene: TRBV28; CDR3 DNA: TGTGCCAGCAGAGAGGGGGTATTCAACGAGCAGTACTTC; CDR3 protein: CASREGVFNEQYF